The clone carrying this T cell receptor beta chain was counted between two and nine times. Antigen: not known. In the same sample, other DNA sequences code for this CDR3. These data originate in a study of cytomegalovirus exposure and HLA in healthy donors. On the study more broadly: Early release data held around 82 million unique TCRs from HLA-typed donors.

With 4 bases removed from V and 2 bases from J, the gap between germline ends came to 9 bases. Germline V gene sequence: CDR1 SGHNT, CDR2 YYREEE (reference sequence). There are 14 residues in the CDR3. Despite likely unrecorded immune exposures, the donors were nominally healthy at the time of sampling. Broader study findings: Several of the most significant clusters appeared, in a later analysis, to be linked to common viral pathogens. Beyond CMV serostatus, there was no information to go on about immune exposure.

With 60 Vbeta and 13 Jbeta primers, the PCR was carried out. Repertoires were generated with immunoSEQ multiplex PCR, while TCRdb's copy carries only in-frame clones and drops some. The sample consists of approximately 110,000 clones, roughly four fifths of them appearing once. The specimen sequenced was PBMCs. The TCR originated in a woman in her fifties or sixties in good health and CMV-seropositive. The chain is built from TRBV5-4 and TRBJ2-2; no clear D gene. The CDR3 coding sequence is TGTGCCAGCAGCACCGGGTTCAACACCGGGGAGCTGTTTTTT. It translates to CASSTGFNTGELFF.